Below are 16 T cell receptor beta chains sequenced from a single sample in a study of blood T cell repertoires in COVID-19 (dated by TCRdb to about 2020). Libraries were built with the immunoSEQ multiplex PCR assay. The source is immuneACCESS, and TCRdb retained only in-frame sequences with V and J called. Part of the clones is not carried over; for the studies checked, unresolved V genes explain less than half of this, and the remainder is unexplained. In this sample the table shows over 90,000 clones, roughly 90% of which occur a single time. In total, the top ten clones hold roughly 18% of the sample. The specimen sequenced was peripheral blood. The receptor set was obtained from a woman of 80 years or more in a cohort sampled during active COVID-19.

The rearrangement links TRBV6-9 to TRBJ2-7; 11 bases are shared with TRBD2. Germline lookup yields CDR1 MNHGY and CDR2 SVAAGI. V lost 5 bases and J lost 1; bases outside the gene matches: 4. The CDR3 contains 15 residues. The DNA for the CDR3 is TGTGCCAGCAGTCCGGGACTAGCGGTATCCTACGAGCAGTACTTC. Its translation is CASSPGLAVSYEQYF.

This chain links TRBV6-6 with TRBJ2-5; 10 bases fit TRBD1. The CDR3 contains 14 residues. The germline V gene has CDR1 MNHNY and CDR2 SVGAGI (reference sequence). J was trimmed by 5 bases and V by 4 bases; bases with no gene match: 4. CDR3 residues: CASSLGTGVETQYF. The CDR3 DNA reads TGTGCCAGCAGTTTAGGGACAGGGGTCGAGACCCAGTACTTC.

The chain is built from TRBV9 and TRBJ2-1, with 7 bases fitting TRBD1. V lost 2 bases to trimming and J lost 0 bases; unmatched junction nucleotides: 8. Germline V gives CDR1 SGDLS, CDR2 YYNGEE. CDR3 length: 17 amino acids. Written as DNA, the CDR3 is TGTGCCAGCAGCGTTACAGGGGCCCCAACCTCCTACAATGAGCAGTTCTTC. It codes for CASSVTGAPTSYNEQFF.

This clone was observed a handful of times. The chain employs TRBV7-2 and TRBJ2-7; the match to TRBD2 covers 7 bases. The CDR3 contains 15 residues. The germline V gene encodes CDR1 SGHTA and CDR2 FQGNSA. The trim removed 5 bases at V and 2 bases at J, leaving 9 bases unmatched. DNA of the CDR3: TGTGCCAGCAGCGCTCTAGCGGACGGTCCCTACGAGCAGTACTTC. It specifies CASSALADGPYEQYF. Complete variable domain (other parts from reference TRBV7-2 and TRBJ2-7): GAGVSQSPSNKVTEKGKDVELRCDPISGHTALYWYRQSLGQGLEFLIYFQGNSAPDKSGLPSDRFSAERTGGSVSTLTIQRTQQEDSAVYLCASSALADGPYEQYFGPGTRLTVT.

The chain carries TRBV7-2 and TRBJ2-7; TRBD2 aligns across 14 bases. This CDR3 has 16 amino acids. Germline V lookup: CDR1 SGHTA, CDR2 FQGNSA. With V trimmed by 3 bases and J by 0 bases, 1 base remained unmatched. CDR3 residues: CASSLTSGRDSYEQYF. In DNA, the CDR3 is TGTGCCAGCAGCTTGACTAGCGGGAGGGACTCCTACGAGCAGTACTTC.

V is TRBV15 and J is TRBJ2-1; D ambiguous. V was cut by 1 base and J by 12 bases, with 16 bases left in between. CDR3 length: 14 amino acids. Germline V gene lookup returns CDR1 LNHNV and CDR2 YYDKDF (reference sequence). This CDR3 reads CATSRVGAGSMQFF. CDR3 nucleotides: TGTGCCACCAGCAGAGTGGGCGCAGGATCTATGCAGTTCTTC.

The chain recombines TRBV5-1 with TRBJ2-1; TRBD1 matches 9 bases. The germline V gene has CDR1 SGHRS and CDR2 YFSETQ. This CDR3 comprises 16 residues. Trimming cost V 3 bases and J 6 bases; bases outside gene matches: 10. This CDR3 is CASSYLGGTGSNEQFF. In DNA, the CDR3 is TGCGCCAGCAGCTACCTGGGGGGGACAGGGTCCAATGAGCAGTTCTTC.

This sequence joins TRBV3-1 (or the pseudogene TRBV3-2) and TRBJ2-1, with 8 bases lining up with TRBD1. Germline trimming cut 0 bases from V and 2 bases from J; bases unmatched to any gene: 6. The CDR3 sequence is 17 residues long. Germline V gives CDR1 LGHDT, CDR2 YNNKEL (reference sequence). Here the CDR3 DNA reads TGTGCCAGCAGCCAAGATCAGACAGGGGTGACCTACAATGAGCAGTTCTTC. This encodes CASSQDQTGVTYNEQFF.

The V and J genes are TRBV18 and TRBJ1-4; D is perhaps TRBD1 (6 bases). CDR1 is KGHSH and CDR2 is LQKENI in the germline V gene. Trimming took 3 bases from V and 6 from J, leaving 11 bases between them. The CDR3 length is 14 residues. The CDR3: CASSPGGADEKLFF. DNA of the CDR3: TGTGCCAGCTCACCTGGGGGGGCCGATGAAAAACTGTTTTTT.

The chain employs TRBV4-2 and TRBJ1-1, with a weak D call TRBD1 (5 bases). This CDR3 region has 14 residues. The germline gives CDR1 LGHNA, CDR2 YNFKEQ. Between the trimmed V and J ends, which lost 2 bases and 3 bases, there was a span of 10 bases. The CDR3 protein is CASSQRGEDTEAFF. The CDR3 nucleotides read TGTGCCAGCAGCCAAAGGGGCGAGGACACTGAAGCTTTCTTT.

V gene TRBV7-2 combines with J gene TRBJ2-7; possibly TRBD2 for D (5 bases). There are 11 residues in the CDR3. The germline CDR1 and CDR2 sequences are SGHTA and FQGNSA. The ends were cut back, 5 bases at V and 5 bases at J, with 7 bases in the middle. The CDR3 DNA reads TGTGCCAGCAGCGCCGGGGACGAGCAGTACTTC. It yields the protein CASSAGDEQYF.

This chain uses TRBV30 with TRBJ1-1; possibly TRBD1 for D (6 bases). The CDR3 consists of 19 residues. Between the trimmed V and J ends, which lost 0 bases and 1 base, there was a span of 24 bases. Germline lookup yields CDR1 GTSNPN and CDR2 SVGIG (reference sequence). The CDR3, as DNA: TGTGCCTGGAGTGTAGAATGGGGGCAGACCCTTGTTTGGAACACTGAAGCTTTCTTT. It encodes CAWSVEWGQTLVWNTEAFF.

The chain has TRBV3-1 (or the pseudogene TRBV3-2) and TRBJ2-2; TRBD1 agrees at 7 bases. Trimming at V came to 6 bases and at J to 6 bases, leaving 7 bases not matched to a gene. Per germline, CDR1 LGHDT and CDR2 YNNKEL (reference sequence). This CDR3 region has 14 residues. CDR3 sequence reads: CASRPGQPAGELFF. The CDR3 DNA is TGTGCCAGCAGGCCGGGACAGCCTGCCGGGGAGCTGTTTTTT.

This chain links TRBV27 with TRBJ1-5; D unclear. This CDR3 comprises 17 residues. The germline CDR1 and CDR2 sequences are MNHEY and SMNVEV (reference sequence). Trimming took 5 bases from V and 0 from J, leaving 17 bases between them. The CDR3 is CASSKISVQYSNQPQHF. CDR3 sequence (DNA): TGTGCCAGCAGTAAAATTTCGGTACAGTATAGCAATCAGCCCCAGCATTTT.

This chain joins TRBV3-1 (or the pseudogene TRBV3-2) and TRBJ1-6; D remains unclear. The V end was cut by 1 base, the J end by 6 bases, with 7 bases between. This CDR3 is 14 amino acids long. Germline CDR1 is LGHDT and CDR2 is YNNKEL (reference sequence). In DNA, the CDR3 is TGTGCCAGCAGCCAAGTAGATTTTAATTCACCCCTCCACTTT. It yields the protein CASSQVDFNSPLHF.

The rearrangement links TRBV7-9 to TRBJ1-6; D might be TRBD1 (5 bases). CDR3 length: 14 amino acids. Germline V gene lookup returns CDR1 SEHNR and CDR2 FQNEAQ (reference sequence). Deletions cut 3 bases from V and 11 bases from J, with 14 bases between. The CDR3 bases are TGTGCCAGCAGCTTGGGACCGGGAGGGACACCCCTCCACTTT. Translated, it gives CASSLGPGGTPLHF.